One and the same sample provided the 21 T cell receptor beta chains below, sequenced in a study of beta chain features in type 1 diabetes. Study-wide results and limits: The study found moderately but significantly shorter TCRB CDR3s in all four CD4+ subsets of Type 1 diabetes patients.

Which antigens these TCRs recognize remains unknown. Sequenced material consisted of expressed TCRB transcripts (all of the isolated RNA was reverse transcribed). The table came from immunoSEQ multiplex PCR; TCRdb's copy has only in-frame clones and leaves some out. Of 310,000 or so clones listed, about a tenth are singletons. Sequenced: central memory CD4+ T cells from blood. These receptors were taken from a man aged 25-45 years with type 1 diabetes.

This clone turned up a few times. The chain's CDR3 is CASSPLRDSGYEQYF. CDR3 DNA sequence: TGTGCCAGCAGTCCCTTGCGTGATAGCGGCTACGAGCAGTACTTC. V and J are TRBV2 and TRBJ2-7; perhaps TRBD2 as D (6 bases). The CDR3 is 15 residues long. From germline, CDR1 is SNHLY and CDR2 FYNNEI. V lost 5 bases, J lost 3 bases, and 17 bases lay in between.

Written as DNA, the CDR3 is TGTGCCAGCAGTTTAGGCAAAAACTATGGCTACACCTTC. This encodes CASSLGKNYGYTF. The chain carries TRBV6-5 and TRBJ1-2; D remains unclear. The germline V and J ends were trimmed by 4 bases and 2 bases, with 8 bases remaining between them. Germline CDR1 reads MNHEY; CDR2 reads SVGAGI. The CDR3 is 13 amino acids.

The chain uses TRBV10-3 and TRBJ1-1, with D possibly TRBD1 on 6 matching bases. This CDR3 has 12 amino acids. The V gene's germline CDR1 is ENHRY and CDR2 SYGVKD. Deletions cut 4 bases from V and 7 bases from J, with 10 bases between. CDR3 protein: CAISGGQLEAFF. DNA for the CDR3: TGTGCCATCAGTGGTGGACAGCTTGAAGCTTTCTTT.

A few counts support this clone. In nucleotides, the CDR3 is TGTGCCAGCAGCTACGGGGCGGAGGATGGCTACACCTTC. Translated: CASSYGAEDGYTF. The chain employs TRBV5-6 and TRBJ1-2, with D possibly matching TRBD1 (5 bases). CDR3 length: 13 amino acids. V lost 3 bases, J lost 6 bases, and 12 bases lay in between. Germline assignment: CDR1 SGHDT and CDR2 YYEEEE.

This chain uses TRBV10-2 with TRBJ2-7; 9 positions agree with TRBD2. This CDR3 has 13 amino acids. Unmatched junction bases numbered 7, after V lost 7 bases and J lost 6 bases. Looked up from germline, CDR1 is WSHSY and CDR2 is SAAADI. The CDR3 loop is CASKERGVGEQYF. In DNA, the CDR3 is TGCGCCAGCAAGGAGCGGGGGGTCGGCGAGCAGTACTTC.

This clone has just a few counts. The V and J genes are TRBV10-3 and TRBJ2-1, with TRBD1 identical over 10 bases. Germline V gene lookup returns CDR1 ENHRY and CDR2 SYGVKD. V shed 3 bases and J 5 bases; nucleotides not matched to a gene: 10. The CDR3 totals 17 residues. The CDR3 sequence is CAISDNRDRGFHNEQFF. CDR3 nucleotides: TGTGCCATCAGTGATAACCGGGACAGGGGATTTCACAATGAGCAGTTCTTC.

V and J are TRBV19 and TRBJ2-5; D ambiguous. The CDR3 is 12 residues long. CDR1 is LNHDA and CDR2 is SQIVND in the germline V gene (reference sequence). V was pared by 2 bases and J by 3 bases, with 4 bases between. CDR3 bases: TGTGCCAGTAGTATAACCAAAGAGACCCAGTACTTC. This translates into CASSITKETQYF.

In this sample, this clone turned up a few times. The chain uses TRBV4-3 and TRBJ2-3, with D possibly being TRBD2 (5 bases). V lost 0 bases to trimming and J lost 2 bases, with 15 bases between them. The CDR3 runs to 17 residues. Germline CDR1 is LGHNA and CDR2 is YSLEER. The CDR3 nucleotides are TGCGCCAGCAGCCAAGATCTCTCGCGGGCGACCACAGATACGCAGTATTTT. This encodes CASSQDLSRATTDTQYF.

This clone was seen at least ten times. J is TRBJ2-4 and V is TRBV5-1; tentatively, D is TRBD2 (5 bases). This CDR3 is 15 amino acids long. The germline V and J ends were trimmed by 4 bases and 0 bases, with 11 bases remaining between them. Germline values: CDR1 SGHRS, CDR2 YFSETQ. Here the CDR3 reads CASSHGGLAKNIQYF. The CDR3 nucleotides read TGCGCCAGCAGCCACGGAGGACTAGCCAAAAACATTCAGTACTTC.

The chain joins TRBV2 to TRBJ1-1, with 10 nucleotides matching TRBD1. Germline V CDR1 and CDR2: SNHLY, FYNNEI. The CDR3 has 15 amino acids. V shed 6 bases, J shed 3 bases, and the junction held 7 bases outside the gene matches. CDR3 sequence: CASRQDRGSHTEAFF. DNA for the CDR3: TGTGCCAGCAGACAGGACAGGGGGTCGCACACTGAAGCTTTCTTT.

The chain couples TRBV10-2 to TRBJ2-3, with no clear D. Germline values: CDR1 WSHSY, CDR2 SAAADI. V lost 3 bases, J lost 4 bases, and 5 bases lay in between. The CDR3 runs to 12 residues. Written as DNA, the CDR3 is TGCGCCAGCAGTGAAGTCCCAGATACGCAGTATTTT. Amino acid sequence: CASSEVPDTQYF.

The CDR3 DNA reads TGTGCCAGCAGGACAGGGTGGAACTATGGCTACACCTTC. Translated: CASRTGWNYGYTF. The chain uses TRBV2 and TRBJ1-2; 7 positions match TRBD1. CDR3 size: 13 residues. V lost 6 bases, J lost 2 bases, and 3 bases stayed unmatched. CDR1 SNHLY and CDR2 FYNNEI come from the germline V gene.

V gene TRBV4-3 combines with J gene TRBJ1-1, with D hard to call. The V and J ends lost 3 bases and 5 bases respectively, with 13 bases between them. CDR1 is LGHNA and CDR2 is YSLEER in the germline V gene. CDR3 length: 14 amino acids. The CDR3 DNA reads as TGCGCCAGCAGCCATCTTAATAAGGAGACTGAAGCTTTCTTT. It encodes CASSHLNKETEAFF.

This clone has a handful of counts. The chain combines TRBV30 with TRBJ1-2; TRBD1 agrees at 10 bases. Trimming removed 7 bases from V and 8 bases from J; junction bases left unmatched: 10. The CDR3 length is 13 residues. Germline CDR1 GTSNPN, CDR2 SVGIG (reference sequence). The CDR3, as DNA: TGTGCCTACATACCTGGGGGACAGGGGGGCTACACCTTC. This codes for CAYIPGGQGGYTF.

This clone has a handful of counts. The CDR3: CASSPQGQGGDTQYF. CDR3 nucleotide sequence: TGTGCCAGCAGCCCCCAGGGACAGGGAGGAGATACGCAGTATTTT. The V gene is TRBV7-9, the J gene TRBJ2-3; TRBD1 matches 9 bases. The CDR3 spans 15 residues. V dropped 5 bases and J dropped 5; count of bases not matched to a gene: 8. Germline loops: CDR1 SEHNR, CDR2 FQNEAQ (reference sequence).

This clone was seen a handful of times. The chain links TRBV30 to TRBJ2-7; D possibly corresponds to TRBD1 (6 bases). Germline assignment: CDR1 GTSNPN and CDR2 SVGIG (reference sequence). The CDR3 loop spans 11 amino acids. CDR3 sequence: CATGPGYEQYF. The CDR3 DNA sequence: TGTGCGACAGGTCCGGGCTACGAGCAGTACTTC.

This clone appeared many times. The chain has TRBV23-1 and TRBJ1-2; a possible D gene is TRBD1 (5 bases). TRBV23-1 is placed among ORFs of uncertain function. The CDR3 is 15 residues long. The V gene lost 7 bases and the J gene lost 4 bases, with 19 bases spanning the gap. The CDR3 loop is CASTQASREIYGYTF. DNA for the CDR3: TGCGCCAGCACCCAAGCGTCCAGGGAGATCTATGGCTACACCTTC.

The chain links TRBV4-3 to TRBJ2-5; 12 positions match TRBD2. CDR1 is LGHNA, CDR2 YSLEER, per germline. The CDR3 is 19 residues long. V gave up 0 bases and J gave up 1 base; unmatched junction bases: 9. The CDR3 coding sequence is TGCGCCAGCAGCCAAGAAAGGCTAGCGGGGGGGGTTTCCCAAGAGACCCAGTACTTC. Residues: CASSQERLAGGVSQETQYF.

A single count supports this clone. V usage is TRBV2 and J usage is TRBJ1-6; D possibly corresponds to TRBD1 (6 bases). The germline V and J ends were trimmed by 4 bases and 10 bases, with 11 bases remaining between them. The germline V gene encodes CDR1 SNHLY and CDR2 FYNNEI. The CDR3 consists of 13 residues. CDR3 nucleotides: TGTGCCAGCAGTGGGGACATCCAGTCACCCCTCCACTTT. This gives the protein CASSGDIQSPLHF.

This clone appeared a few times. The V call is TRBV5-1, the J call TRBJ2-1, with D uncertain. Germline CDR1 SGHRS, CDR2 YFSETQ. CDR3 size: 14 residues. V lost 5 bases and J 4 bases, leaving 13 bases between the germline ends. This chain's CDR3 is CASSSGRVYNEQFF. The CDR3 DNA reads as TGCGCCAGCAGTTCAGGTCGCGTATACAATGAGCAGTTCTTC. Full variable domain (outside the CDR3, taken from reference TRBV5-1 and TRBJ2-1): KAGVTQTPRYLIKTRGQQVTLSCSPISGHRSVSWYQQTPGQGLQFLFEYFSETQRNKGNFPGRFSGRQFSNSRSEMNVSTLELGDSALYLCASSSGRVYNEQFFGPGTRLTVL.

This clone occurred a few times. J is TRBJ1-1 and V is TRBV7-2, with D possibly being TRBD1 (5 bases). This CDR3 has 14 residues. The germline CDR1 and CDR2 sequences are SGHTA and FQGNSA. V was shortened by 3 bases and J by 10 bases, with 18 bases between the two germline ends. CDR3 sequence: CASSFRQGIGTAFF. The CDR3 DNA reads TGTGCCAGCAGCTTTAGGCAGGGAATAGGCACAGCTTTCTTT.